Below, 31 T cell receptor beta chains from the same sample are listed, as sequenced in a study of human T cells and chemical hapten exposure. TCRdb processed the RACE reads anew with MiXCR; each CDR3 protein has one entry. The data contain 96,000 or so distinct CDR3 sequences, around 9.3% of them singletons. Time point specified: patch test 2, 6 weeks after DPC sensitization. The treatment: therapeutic diphenylcyclopropenone sensitization with weekly scalp DPC. The sequences come from whole blood, collected in connection with sensitization to the hapten diphenylcyclopropenone (DPC). These receptors were collected from a woman between 40 and 50 years old with alopecia areata. Some clones in this sample may be carry-over from other donors' samples.

This chain joins TRBV29-1 and TRBJ1-5; 7 bases line up with TRBD1. The V and J ends lost 6 bases and 5 bases, in that order; junction bases with no gene match: 16. Germline V gene sequence: CDR1 SQVTM, CDR2 ANQGSEA. CDR3 size: 16 residues. In nucleotides, the CDR3 is TGCAGCGTCGCAATACTGGGGACAGAAATCGATCAGCCCCAGCATTTT. Its translation is CSVAILGTEIDQPQHF.

This clonotype was recorded at least ten times. V and J are TRBV29-1 and TRBJ2-3; maybe TRBD1 (5 bases). The CDR3 runs to 11 residues. V was cut by 6 bases and J by 7 bases, with 11 bases left in between. Germline lookup yields CDR1 SQVTM and CDR2 ANQGSEA. For the CDR3, the DNA is TGCAGCGTCAGGACAATGAATACGCAGTATTTT. Protein sequence: CSVRTMNTQYF.

This clonotype was counted a few times. The V and J genes are TRBV5-1 and TRBJ2-2, with TRBD2 identical over 13 bases. Per the germline V gene, CDR1 is SGHRS and CDR2 is YFSETQ. V lost 4 bases to trimming and J lost 6 bases; unmatched junction nucleotides: 3. The CDR3 extends over 15 amino acids. Written as DNA, the CDR3 is TGCGCCAGCAGCCCTACTAGCGGGAGGGCCGGGGAGCTGTTTTTT. As protein: CASSPTSGRAGELFF.

Ten or more counts support this clonotype. The V and J genes are TRBV2 and TRBJ2-5, with 11 bases fitting TRBD1. Trimming took 5 bases from V and 1 from J; bases not matched to a gene: 3. Germline-derived CDR1 and CDR2 are SNHLY and FYNNEI. This CDR3 comprises 15 residues. The CDR3 is CASSWGQGGQETQYF. CDR3 bases: TGTGCCAGCAGTTGGGGACAGGGGGGCCAAGAGACCCAGTACTTC.

This clonotype was seen at least ten times. The chain's CDR3 is CASSQTRGPNYGYTF. Written as DNA, the CDR3 is TGTGCCAGCAGTCAAACAAGGGGGCCCAACTATGGCTACACCTTC. V and J are TRBV6-6 and TRBJ1-2, with 7 nucleotides matching TRBD1. CDR1 MNHNY and CDR2 SVGAGI come from the germline V gene (reference sequence). V lost 5 bases to trimming and J lost 2 bases; unmatched junction nucleotides: 8. The CDR3 contains 15 residues.

The table lists this clonotype with many counts. The chain couples TRBV5-1 to TRBJ2-1; D remains unclear. This CDR3 is built from 19 residues. CDR1 and CDR2 (germline): SGHRS, YFSETQ. Trimming took 1 base from V and 2 from J, leaving 22 bases between them. CDR3 nucleotides: TGCGCCAGCAGCTTGCCGCGTTATGTACGGACGAGACCCTACAATGAGCAGTTCTTC. Residues: CASSLPRYVRTRPYNEQFF.

A few counts support this clonotype. The chain joins TRBV28 to TRBJ1-2; D unclear. The germline V gene encodes CDR1 MDHEN and CDR2 SYDVKM. CDR3 length equals 11 residues. V gave up 3 bases and J gave up 7 bases, with 6 bases separating them. The CDR3 sequence is CASSFGVGYTF. The CDR3 DNA reads TGTGCCAGCAGTTTCGGGGTTGGCTACACCTTC.

This clonotype was found a few times. The chain employs TRBV20-1 and TRBJ2-1, with 10 bases lining up with TRBD2. This CDR3 has 14 residues. J gave up 4 bases and V 8 bases, and 8 bases lay outside the gene matches. CDR1 and CDR2 from the germline V gene are DFQATT and SNEGSKA (reference sequence). Written as DNA, the CDR3 is TGCAGTACTACACTAGCGGGAAGATACAATGAGCAGTTCTTC. Translated: CSTTLAGRYNEQFF.

The rearrangement joins TRBV11-1 to TRBJ2-2, with 10 nucleotides matching TRBD1. In germline, CDR1 is SGHAT, CDR2 FQDESV (reference sequence). Trimming at V came to 1 base and at J to 4 bases, leaving 6 bases not matched to a gene. The CDR3 runs to 17 residues. The CDR3 DNA is TGTGCCAGCAGCTTAGGAGGGACAGGGGTCTCCACCGGGGAGCTGTTTTTT. Residues: CASSLGGTGVSTGELFF.

This clonotype appeared many times. The rearrangement joins TRBV3-1 to TRBJ1-2; possible D gene TRBD1, 6 bases. The CDR3 runs to 17 residues. The V gene's germline CDR1 is LGHDT and CDR2 YNNKEL (reference sequence). Trimming took off 0 bases at V and 4 bases at J, with 18 bases between the two ends. The CDR3 sequence is CASSQDLGHGHTYGYTF. CDR3 nucleotide sequence: TGTGCCAGCAGCCAAGATCTGGGACACGGACATACCTATGGCTACACCTTC.

This clonotype appeared many times. J is TRBJ2-5 and V is TRBV11-2, with TRBD2 identical over 8 bases. Trimming took 3 bases from V and 4 from J; bases not matched to a gene: 1. Germline V CDR1 and CDR2: SGHAT, FQNNGV. The CDR3 has 13 residues. This CDR3 is CASSFSGRETQYF. The CDR3 bases are TGTGCCAGCAGCTTCAGCGGGAGAGAGACCCAGTACTTC.

This clonotype was found many times. CDR3 sequence (DNA): TGTGCCAGCAGTGGACAGGGCAATCAGCCCCAGCATTTT. This encodes CASSGQGNQPQHF. The rearrangement uses TRBV25-1 and TRBJ1-5; D may be TRBD1 (6 bases). Germline values: CDR1 MGHDK, CDR2 SYGVNS. The CDR3 spans 13 residues. V lost 4 bases and J lost 2, with 6 bases in between.

In this sample, this clonotype turned up a few times. V is TRBV4-2 and J is TRBJ2-5; D may be TRBD2 (6 bases). The ends were cut back, 0 bases at V and 2 bases at J, with 13 bases in the middle. The CDR3 loop spans 16 amino acids. The germline CDR1 and CDR2 sequences are LGHNA and YNFKEQ. CDR3 sequence reads: CASSQESWTTQETQYF. The CDR3 bases are TGTGCCAGCAGCCAAGAAAGTTGGACTACGCAAGAGACCCAGTACTTC.

This clonotype was seen repeatedly, ten times or more. The chain has TRBV9 and TRBJ1-6, with D possibly TRBD1 on 5 matching bases. The CDR3 has 14 amino acids. Deletions cut 3 bases from V and 8 bases from J, with 12 bases between. Germline assignment: CDR1 SGDLS and CDR2 YYNGEE. CDR3 bases: TGTGCCAGCAGCGCCGACAGAGGTTATTCACCCCTCCACTTT. Protein: CASSADRGYSPLHF.

Only a few counts were recorded for this clonotype. The J gene is TRBJ1-5, the V gene TRBV5-5; 8 bases fit TRBD1. CDR3 length equals 15 residues. Unmatched junction bases numbered 7, after V lost 1 base and J lost 7 bases. CDR1 is SGHKS and CDR2 is YYEKEE in the germline V gene (reference sequence). This CDR3 is CASSLSRGLGQPQHF. The CDR3 nucleotides are TGTGCCAGCAGCTTGAGCAGGGGGCTCGGACAGCCCCAGCATTTT.

The rearrangement links TRBV9 to TRBJ1-1; the D is unclear. The V gene's germline CDR1 is SGDLS and CDR2 YYNGEE. CDR3 length equals 14 residues. V dropped 0 bases and J dropped 5 bases, with 11 bases sitting between them. CDR3 nucleotides: TGTGCCAGCAGCGTAGACCCCAAGAGGACTGAAGCTTTCTTT. Translation gives CASSVDPKRTEAFF.

This clonotype was seen more than once but under ten times. This chain uses TRBV9 with TRBJ2-7; D ambiguous. Germline assignment: CDR1 SGDLS and CDR2 YYNGEE. Deletions cut 0 bases from V and 3 bases from J, with 10 bases between. The CDR3 has 14 residues. CDR3 residues: CASSVGLAVYEQYF. Here the CDR3 DNA reads TGTGCCAGCAGCGTAGGTCTTGCGGTCTACGAGCAGTACTTC. Full variable domain (rest looked up from reference TRBV9 and TRBJ2-7): DSGVTQTPKHLITATGQRVTLRCSPRSGDLSVYWYQQSLDQGLQFLIQYYNGEERAKGNILERFSAQQFPDLHSELNLSSLELGDSALYFCASSVGLAVYEQYFGPGTRLTVT.

This clonotype was found a few times. The chain's CDR3 is CASTGSSYNSPLHF. DNA for the CDR3: TGTGCCAGCACAGGGAGCTCCTATAATTCACCCCTCCACTTT. J is TRBJ1-6 and V is TRBV2; possibly TRBD1 for D (5 bases). The V and J ends lost 7 bases and 0 bases respectively, with 7 bases between them. CDR1 is SNHLY and CDR2 is FYNNEI in the germline V gene. The CDR3 runs to 14 residues.

The chain uses TRBV7-8 and TRBJ2-2; D might be TRBD1 or TRBD2, each matching 5 bases. The CDR3 sequence is 15 residues long. Germline CDR1 SGHVS, CDR2 FQNEAQ. Trimming pared 5 bases from V and 1 base from J, leaving 11 bases between. Here the CDR3 DNA reads TGTGCCAGCAGCCCCCGGGACGTGAACACCGGGGAGCTGTTTTTT. It codes for CASSPRDVNTGELFF.

There are a few counts of this clonotype. The chain employs TRBV7-2 and TRBJ2-1; D might be TRBD2 (6 bases). This CDR3 region has 15 residues. Germline V gene lookup returns CDR1 SGHTA and CDR2 FQGNSA. Between the trimmed V and J ends, which lost 1 base and 5 bases, there was a span of 12 bases. The CDR3 nucleotides are TGTGCCAGCAGCTTAGACGGGGGACCTAACAATGAGCAGTTCTTC. As protein: CASSLDGGPNNEQFF.

This rearrangement joins TRBV28 to TRBJ1-6, with no clear D. Trimming pared 6 bases from V and 7 bases from J, leaving 4 bases between. The CDR3 contains 11 residues. The germline CDR1 and CDR2 sequences are MDHEN and SYDVKM. The CDR3 DNA sequence: TGTGCCAGCAGCCTCAATTCACCCCTCCACTTT. This sequence encodes CASSLNSPLHF.

V gene TRBV24-1 combines with J gene TRBJ1-4; no reliable D call. Between the trimmed V and J ends, which lost 3 bases and 5 bases, there was a span of 12 bases. This CDR3 has 15 amino acids. The germline gives CDR1 KGHDR, CDR2 SFDVKD. The CDR3 DNA follows: TGTGCCACCAGTGATATGGGCCAAGGGAATGAAAAACTGTTTTTT. The encoded protein is CATSDMGQGNEKLFF.

This clonotype has only a few counts. The chain uses TRBV7-8 and TRBJ2-1; possibly TRBD2 for D (6 bases). Trimming cost V 2 bases and J 7 bases, with 18 bases left between them. Germline CDR1 is SGHVS and CDR2 is FQNEAQ. The CDR3 is 16 amino acids. CDR3 loop: CASSLRSGVGGNEQFF. CDR3 DNA sequence: TGTGCCAGCAGCTTACGCTCCGGGGTCGGGGGTAATGAGCAGTTCTTC.

The genes are TRBV24-1 and TRBJ1-4, with TRBD1 matching over 10 bases. V lost 3 bases, J lost 3 bases, and 3 bases stayed unmatched. The CDR3 consists of 16 residues. The germline CDR1 and CDR2 sequences are KGHDR and SFDVKD. The CDR3 sequence is CATSDGTGAANEKLFF. CDR3 nucleotide sequence: TGTGCCACCAGTGATGGGACAGGGGCGGCTAATGAAAAACTGTTTTTT.

This clonotype was seen a few times. V usage is TRBV6-5 and J usage is TRBJ2-5; D ambiguous. CDR3 length: 13 residues. V shed 0 bases and J shed 5 bases, with 7 bases lying between them. Germline V gene lookup returns CDR1 MNHEY and CDR2 SVGAGI. The CDR3 region has the DNA TGTGCCAGCAGTTACTCCTTATTCGAGACCCAGTACTTC. Its protein product is CASSYSLFETQYF.

As for this clonotype: A much more abundant neighbour one base away suggests this may be a read error. The V and J genes are TRBV7-2 and TRBJ2-1; 10 bases are a match to TRBD2. Germline assignment: CDR1 SGHTA and CDR2 FQGNSA. The CDR3 runs to 13 residues. This CDR3 is CASTRLAGNEKFF. CDR3 nucleotides: TGTGCCAGCACCCGACTAGCGGGTAATGAGAAGTTCTTC.

The DNA of the CDR3 is TGTGCCAGCAGTTTTGGAGAGCGGAACACCGGGGAGCTGTTTTTT. Translation: CASSFGERNTGELFF. The gene calls are TRBV12-3 or TRBV12-4 and TRBJ2-2; no clear D. The V end was cut by 3 bases, the J end by 1 base, with 9 bases between. The CDR3 sequence is 15 residues long.

This clonotype has only a few counts. The rearrangement links TRBV7-2 to TRBJ2-7; possible D gene TRBD2, 5 bases. This CDR3 region has 15 residues. Trimming cost V 1 base and J 0 bases, with 10 bases left between them. CDR1 is SGHTA and CDR2 is FQGNSA in the germline V gene. CDR3 sequence reads: CASSLVTGISYEQYF. In DNA, the CDR3 is TGTGCCAGCAGCTTAGTAACGGGGATCTCCTACGAGCAGTACTTC.

This clonotype turned up a few times. The J gene is TRBJ2-4, the V gene TRBV3-1; D possibly uses TRBD1 or TRBD2 (6 bases each). V lost 3 bases to trimming and J lost 1 base, with 13 bases between them. The germline gives CDR1 LGHDT, CDR2 YNNKEL (reference sequence). The CDR3 has 16 residues. This CDR3 reads CASSHGGPVAKNIQYF. The DNA of the CDR3 is TGTGCCAGCAGCCATGGGGGGCCGGTGGCCAAAAACATTCAGTACTTC.

This clonotype was recorded a few times. This chain connects TRBV14 to TRBJ2-2; D is uncertain. Germline V gene data show CDR1 as SGHDN and CDR2 as FVKESK. V shed 0 bases and J shed 3 bases, with 14 bases lying between them. The CDR3 consists of 17 residues. CDR3 in amino acids: CASSQDQNDVYTGELFF. The DNA for the CDR3 is TGTGCCAGCAGCCAAGATCAAAATGACGTATACACCGGGGAGCTGTTTTTT.

The table lists this clonotype with a few counts. The CDR3 region has the DNA TGTGCCAGCAGAAGGACAGGGGATCAGCCCCAGCATTTT. Translation gives CASRRTGDQPQHF. J is TRBJ1-5 and V is TRBV6-1, with 9 bases fitting TRBD1. Germline V CDR1 and CDR2: MNHNS, SASEGT. The CDR3 is 13 amino acids. With 6 bases clipped from V and 5 bases from J, the junction kept 2 bases outside the gene matches.